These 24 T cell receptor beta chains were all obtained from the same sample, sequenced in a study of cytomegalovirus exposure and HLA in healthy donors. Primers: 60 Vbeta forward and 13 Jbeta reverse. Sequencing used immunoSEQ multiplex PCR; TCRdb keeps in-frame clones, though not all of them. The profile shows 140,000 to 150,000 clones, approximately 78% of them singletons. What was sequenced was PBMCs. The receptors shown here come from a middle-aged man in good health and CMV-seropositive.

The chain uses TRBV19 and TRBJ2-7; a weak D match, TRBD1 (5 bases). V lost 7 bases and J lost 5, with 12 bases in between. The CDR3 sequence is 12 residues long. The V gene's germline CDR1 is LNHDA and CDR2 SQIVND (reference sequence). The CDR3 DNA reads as TGTGCCAGTAAAGGGGAAGCCAACGAGCAGTACTTC. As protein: CASKGEANEQYF.

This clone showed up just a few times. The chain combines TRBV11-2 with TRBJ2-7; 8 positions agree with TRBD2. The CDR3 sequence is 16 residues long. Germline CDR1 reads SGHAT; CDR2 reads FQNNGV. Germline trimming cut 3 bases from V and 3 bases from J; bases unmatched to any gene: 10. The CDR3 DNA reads TGTGCCAGCAGCTTGTATACTAGCGGCTCTAGCTACGAGCAGTACTTC. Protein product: CASSLYTSGSSYEQYF.

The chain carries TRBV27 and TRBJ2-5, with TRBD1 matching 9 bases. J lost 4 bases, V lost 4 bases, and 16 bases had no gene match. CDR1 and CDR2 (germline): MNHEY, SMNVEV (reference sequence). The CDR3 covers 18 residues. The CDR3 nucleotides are TGTGCCAGCAGTTCCCGTTATCCGGGACAGGGTTTAAGAGAGACCCAGTACTTC. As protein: CASSSRYPGQGLRETQYF.

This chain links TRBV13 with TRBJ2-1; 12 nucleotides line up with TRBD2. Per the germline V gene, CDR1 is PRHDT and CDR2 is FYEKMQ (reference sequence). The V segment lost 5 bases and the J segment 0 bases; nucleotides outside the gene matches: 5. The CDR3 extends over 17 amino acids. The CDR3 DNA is TGTGCCAGCAGCGTAAAACTAGCGGGAGGCTCCTACAATGAGCAGTTCTTC. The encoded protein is CASSVKLAGGSYNEQFF. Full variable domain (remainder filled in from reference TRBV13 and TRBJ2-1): AAGVIQSPRHLIKEKRETATLKCYPIPRHDTVYWYQQGPGQDPQFLISFYEKMQSDKGSIPDRFSAQQFSDYHSELNMSSLELGDSALYFCASSVKLAGGSYNEQFFGPGTRLTVL.

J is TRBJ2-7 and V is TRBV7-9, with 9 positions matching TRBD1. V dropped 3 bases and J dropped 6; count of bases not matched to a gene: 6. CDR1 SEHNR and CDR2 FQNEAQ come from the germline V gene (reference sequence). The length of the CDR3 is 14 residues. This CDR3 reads CASSFGTGIPEQYF. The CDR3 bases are TGTGCCAGCAGCTTCGGGACAGGGATCCCCGAGCAGTACTTC.

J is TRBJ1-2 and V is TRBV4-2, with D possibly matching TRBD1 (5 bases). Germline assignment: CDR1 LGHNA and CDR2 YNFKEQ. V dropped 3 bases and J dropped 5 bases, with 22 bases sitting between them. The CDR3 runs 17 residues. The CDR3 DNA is TGTGCCAGCAGCCAGGCCCCGGGGGGGGTGGAGAAGTATGGCTACACCTTC. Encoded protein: CASSQAPGGVEKYGYTF.

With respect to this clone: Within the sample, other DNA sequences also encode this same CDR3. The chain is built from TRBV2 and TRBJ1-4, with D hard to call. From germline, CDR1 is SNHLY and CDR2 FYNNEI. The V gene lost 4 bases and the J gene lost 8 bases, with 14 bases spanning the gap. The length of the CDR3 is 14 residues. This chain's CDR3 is CASSAGEAQEKLFF. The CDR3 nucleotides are TGTGCCAGCAGTGCTGGGGAGGCCCAGGAAAAACTGTTTTTT.

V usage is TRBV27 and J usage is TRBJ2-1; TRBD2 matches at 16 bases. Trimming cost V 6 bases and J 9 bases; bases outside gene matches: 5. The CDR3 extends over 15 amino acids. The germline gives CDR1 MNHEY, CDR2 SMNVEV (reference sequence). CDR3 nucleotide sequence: TGTGCCAGCAGGGGACTAGCGGGAGGGGAAAGTGAGCAGTTCTTC. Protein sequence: CASRGLAGGESEQFF.

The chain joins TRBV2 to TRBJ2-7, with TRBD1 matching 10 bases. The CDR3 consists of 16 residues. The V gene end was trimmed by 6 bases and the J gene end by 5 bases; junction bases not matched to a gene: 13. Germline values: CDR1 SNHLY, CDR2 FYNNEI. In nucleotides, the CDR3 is TGTGCCAGCAGACACAACCGGCGGACAGGGGGTAACGAGCAGTACTTC. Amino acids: CASRHNRRTGGNEQYF.

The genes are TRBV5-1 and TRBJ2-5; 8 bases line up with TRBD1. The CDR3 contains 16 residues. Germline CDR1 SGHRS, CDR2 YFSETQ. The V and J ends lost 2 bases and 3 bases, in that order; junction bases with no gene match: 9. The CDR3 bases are TGCGCCAGCAGCTTCGGGACAGGTGGGGGTAAAGAGACCCAGTACTTC. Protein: CASSFGTGGGKETQYF.

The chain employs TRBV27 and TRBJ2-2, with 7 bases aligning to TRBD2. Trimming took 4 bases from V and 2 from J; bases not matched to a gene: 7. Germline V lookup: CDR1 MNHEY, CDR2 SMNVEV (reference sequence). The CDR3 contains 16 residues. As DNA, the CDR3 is TGTGCCAGCAGTTCCTCCGGGACTATCAACACCGGGGAGCTGTTTTTT. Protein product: CASSSSGTINTGELFF.

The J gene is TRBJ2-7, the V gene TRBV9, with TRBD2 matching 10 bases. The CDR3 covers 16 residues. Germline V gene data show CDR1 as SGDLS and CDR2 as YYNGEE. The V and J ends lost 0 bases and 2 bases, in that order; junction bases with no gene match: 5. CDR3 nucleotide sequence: TGTGCCAGCAGCGTAGGCCCTAGCGGGAGCACCTACGAGCAGTACTTC. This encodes CASSVGPSGSTYEQYF. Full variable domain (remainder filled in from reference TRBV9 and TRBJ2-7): DSGVTQTPKHLITATGQRVTLRCSPRSGDLSVYWYQQSLDQGLQFLIQYYNGEERAKGNILERFSAQQFPDLHSELNLSSLELGDSALYFCASSVGPSGSTYEQYFGPGTRLTVT.

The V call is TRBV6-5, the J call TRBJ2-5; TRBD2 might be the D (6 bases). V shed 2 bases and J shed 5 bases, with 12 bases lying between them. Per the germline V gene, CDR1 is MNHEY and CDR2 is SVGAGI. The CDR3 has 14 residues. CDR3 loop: CASSYGLRGETQYF. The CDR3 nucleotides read TGTGCCAGCAGTTACGGCTTACGGGGGGAGACCCAGTACTTC.

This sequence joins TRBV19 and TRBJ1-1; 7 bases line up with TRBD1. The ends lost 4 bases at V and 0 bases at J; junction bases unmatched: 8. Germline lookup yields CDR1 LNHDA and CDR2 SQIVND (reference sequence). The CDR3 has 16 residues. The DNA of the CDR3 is TGTGCCAGTAGTAGGGGGGACAGCCGTATGAACACTGAAGCTTTCTTT. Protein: CASSRGDSRMNTEAFF. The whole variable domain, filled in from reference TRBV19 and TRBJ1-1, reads DGGITQSPKYLFRKEGQNVTLSCEQNLNHDAMYWYRQDPGQGLRLIYYSQIVNDFQKGDIAEGYSVSREKKESFPLTVTSAQKNPTAFYLCASSRGDSRMNTEAFFGQGTRLTVV.

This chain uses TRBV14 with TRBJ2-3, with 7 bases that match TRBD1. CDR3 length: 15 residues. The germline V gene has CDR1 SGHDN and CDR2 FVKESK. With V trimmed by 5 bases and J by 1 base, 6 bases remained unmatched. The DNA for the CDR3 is TGTGCCAGCAGCTTATACAGGGGCGGCACAGATACGCAGTATTTT. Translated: CASSLYRGGTDTQYF.

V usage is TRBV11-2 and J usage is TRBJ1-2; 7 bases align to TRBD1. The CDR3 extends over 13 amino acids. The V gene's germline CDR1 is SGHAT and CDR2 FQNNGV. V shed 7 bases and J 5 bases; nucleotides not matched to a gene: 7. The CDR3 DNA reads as TGTGCCAGCACGACAGGGTTATGGTATGGCTACACCTTC. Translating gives CASTTGLWYGYTF.

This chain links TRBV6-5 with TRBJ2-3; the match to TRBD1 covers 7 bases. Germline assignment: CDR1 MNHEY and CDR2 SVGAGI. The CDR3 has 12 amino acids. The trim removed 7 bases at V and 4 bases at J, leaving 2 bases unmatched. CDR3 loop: CASKTGPDTQYF. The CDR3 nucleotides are TGTGCCAGCAAGACAGGGCCAGATACGCAGTATTTT.

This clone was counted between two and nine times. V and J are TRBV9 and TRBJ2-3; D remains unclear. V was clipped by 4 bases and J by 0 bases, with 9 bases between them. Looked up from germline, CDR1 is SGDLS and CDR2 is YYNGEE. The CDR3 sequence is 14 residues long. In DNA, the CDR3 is TGTGCCAGCAGCTTTAGCCCTAGCACAGATACGCAGTATTTT. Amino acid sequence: CASSFSPSTDTQYF.

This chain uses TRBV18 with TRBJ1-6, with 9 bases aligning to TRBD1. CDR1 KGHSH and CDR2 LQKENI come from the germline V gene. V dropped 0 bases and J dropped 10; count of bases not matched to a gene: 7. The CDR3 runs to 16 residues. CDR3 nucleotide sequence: TGTGCCAGCTCACCACCGGGACAGGGATATGGGTCACCCCTCCACTTT. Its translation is CASSPPGQGYGSPLHF.

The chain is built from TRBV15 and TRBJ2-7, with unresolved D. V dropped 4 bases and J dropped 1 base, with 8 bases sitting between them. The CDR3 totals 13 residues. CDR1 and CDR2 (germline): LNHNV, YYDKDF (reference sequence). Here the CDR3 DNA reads TGTGCCACCAGCAAGACTGGTTCCTACGAGCAGTACTTC. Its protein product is CATSKTGSYEQYF.

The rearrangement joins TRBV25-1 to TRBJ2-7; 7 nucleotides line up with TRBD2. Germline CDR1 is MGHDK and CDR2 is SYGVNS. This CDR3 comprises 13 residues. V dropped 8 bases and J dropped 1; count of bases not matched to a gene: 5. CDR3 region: CASGLAASYEQYF. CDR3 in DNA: TGTGCCAGCGGGCTAGCGGCTTCCTACGAGCAGTACTTC.

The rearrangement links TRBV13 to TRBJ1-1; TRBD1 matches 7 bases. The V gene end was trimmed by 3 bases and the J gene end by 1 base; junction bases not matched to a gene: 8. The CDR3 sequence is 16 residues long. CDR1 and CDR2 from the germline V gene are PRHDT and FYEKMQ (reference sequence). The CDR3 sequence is CASSFRQGRGNTEAFF. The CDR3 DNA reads TGTGCCAGCAGCTTCAGACAGGGTCGAGGGAACACTGAAGCTTTCTTT.

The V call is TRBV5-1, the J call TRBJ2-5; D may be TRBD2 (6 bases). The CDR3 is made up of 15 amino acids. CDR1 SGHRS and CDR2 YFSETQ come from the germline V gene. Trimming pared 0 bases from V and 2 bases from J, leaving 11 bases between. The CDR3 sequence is CASSLGASAQETQYF. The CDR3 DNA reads TGCGCCAGCAGCTTGGGGGCTAGCGCTCAAGAGACCCAGTACTTC.

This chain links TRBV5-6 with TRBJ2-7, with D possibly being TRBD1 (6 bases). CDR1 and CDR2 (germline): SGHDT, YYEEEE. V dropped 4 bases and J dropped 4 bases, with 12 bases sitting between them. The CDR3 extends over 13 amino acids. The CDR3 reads CASSGKQGYEQYF. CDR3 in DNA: TGTGCCAGCAGCGGAAAACAGGGTTACGAGCAGTACTTC.